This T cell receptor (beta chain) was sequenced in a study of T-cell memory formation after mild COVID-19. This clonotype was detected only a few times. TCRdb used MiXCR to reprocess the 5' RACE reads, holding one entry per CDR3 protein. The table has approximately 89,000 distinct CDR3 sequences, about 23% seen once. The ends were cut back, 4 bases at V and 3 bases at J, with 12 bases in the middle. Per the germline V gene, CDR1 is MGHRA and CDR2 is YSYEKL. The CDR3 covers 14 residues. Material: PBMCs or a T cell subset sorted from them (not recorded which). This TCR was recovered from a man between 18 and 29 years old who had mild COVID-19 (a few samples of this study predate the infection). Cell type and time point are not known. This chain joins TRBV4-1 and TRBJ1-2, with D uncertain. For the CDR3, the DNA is TGCGCCAGCAGCCTTTCCACGGGTGACTATGGCTACACCTTC. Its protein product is CASSLSTGDYGYTF.